Presented here are 27 T cell receptor beta chains from one specimen sequenced in a study of regulatory T cells in long-lasting Graves disease. Time point described: newly diagnosed GD, antithyroid drugs for less than 3 months. The TCR library was made from RNA that had been extracted from PBMCs in TRIzol. Researchers made TCR beta libraries by using iRepertoire HTBI primers and running Arm-PCR on CDR3 regions. One entry per CDR3 protein results from TCRdb running MiXCR on the multiplex PCR reads. The data hold around 500,000 distinct CDR3 sequences, with more than 15% observed a single time. The same sample was also used in a study of T cells in Graves' hyperthyroidism and ophthalmopathy.

The specimen was peripheral blood mononuclear cells (PBMCs), collected at new diagnosis, from a patient treated with antithyroid drugs. The receptor source for this set is a woman aged 40 to 65 with Graves disease.

In this sample, this clonotype turned up many times. The chain combines TRBV5-4 with TRBJ2-3, with D possibly being TRBD1 or TRBD2 (5 bases each). CDR1 and CDR2 from the germline V gene are SGHNT and YYREEE (reference sequence). This CDR3 region has 15 residues. With 4 bases removed from V and 3 bases from J, the gap between germline ends came to 15 bases. The CDR3 spells CASSRDLGTTDTQYF. For the CDR3, the DNA is TGTGCCAGCAGCCGGGACCTCGGAACGACAGATACGCAGTATTTT.

This clonotype turned up a few times. The chain joins TRBV3-1 to TRBJ1-5; D unclear. The CDR3 is 13 residues long. From germline, CDR1 is LGHDT and CDR2 YNNKEL (reference sequence). Trimming took off 3 bases at V and 4 bases at J, with 7 bases between the two ends. As DNA, the CDR3 is TGTGCCAGCAGCCATAACTGGAATCAGCCCCAGCATTTT. Residues: CASSHNWNQPQHF. Full variable domain (outside the CDR3, taken from reference TRBV3-1 and TRBJ1-5): DTAVSQTPKYLVTQMGNDKSIKCEQNLGHDTMYWYKQDSKKFLKIMFSYNNKELIINETVPNRFSPKSPDKAHLNLHINSLELGDSAVYFCASSHNWNQPQHFGDGTRLSIL.

This clonotype appeared many times. This chain joins TRBV10-3 and TRBJ1-2; tentatively, D is TRBD1 (6 bases). Trimming pared 5 bases from V and 4 bases from J, leaving 14 bases between. CDR3 length: 14 amino acids. Per germline, CDR1 ENHRY and CDR2 SYGVKD. This chain's CDR3 is CAISQTGEIYGYTF. The CDR3 bases are TGTGCCATCAGTCAGACAGGAGAGATCTATGGCTACACCTTC.

This clonotype was recorded at least ten times. The rearrangement uses TRBV20-1 and TRBJ2-3; tentative D call: TRBD1 (5 bases). CDR1 and CDR2 from the germline V gene are DFQATT and SNEGSKA (reference sequence). The CDR3 covers 15 residues. Trimming cost V 0 bases and J 0 bases, with 10 bases left between them. For the CDR3, the DNA is TGCAGTGCTAGAGATTTTGGGGCGAGCACAGATACGCAGTATTTT. Residues: CSARDFGASTDTQYF.

This clonotype was seen repeatedly, ten times or more. This rearrangement joins TRBV7-9 to TRBJ2-3, with a possible D match to TRBD2 (6 bases). The germline V gene encodes CDR1 SEHNR and CDR2 FQNEAQ (reference sequence). V dropped 6 bases and J dropped 0 bases, with 10 bases sitting between them. The CDR3 contains 14 residues. The CDR3 coding sequence is TGTGCCAGCAGTACGAGCGGGAGCACAGATACGCAGTATTTT. Residues: CASSTSGSTDTQYF.

This clonotype was picked up many times. One end of the junction varies from germline; a read error may be responsible. The gene calls are TRBV3-1 and TRBJ1-6, with 11 bases that match TRBD1. Germline V gene sequence: CDR1 LGHDT, CDR2 YNNKEL (reference sequence). CDR3 length equals 15 residues. The CDR3 here is CASSQVGTGGSPLHF. CDR3 coding DNA: TGTGCCAGCAGTCAAGTCGGGACAGGGGGTTCACCCCTCCACTTT.

This clonotype has a handful of counts. The chain uses TRBV7-3 and TRBJ2-1; possible D gene TRBD2, 7 bases. The CDR3 extends over 15 amino acids. Per germline, CDR1 SGHTA and CDR2 FQGTGA. The V end was cut by 5 bases, the J end by 6 bases, with 17 bases between. The CDR3 region is CASSPRWGGANEQFF. In DNA form, the CDR3 reads TGTGCCAGCAGCCCACGATGGGGGGGGGCCAATGAGCAGTTCTTC.

This clonotype was recorded many times. The chain couples TRBV5-1 to TRBJ2-7; either TRBD1 or TRBD2 may fit D (5 bases each). Germline V gives CDR1 SGHRS, CDR2 YFSETQ. V gave up 10 bases and J gave up 0 bases, with 14 bases separating them. The CDR3 has 13 amino acids. The CDR3 here is CASRGQSSYEQYF. The CDR3 DNA sequence: TGCGCCTCCCGGGGCCAGAGCTCCTACGAGCAGTACTTC.

A note on this clonotype: A much larger clone lies one base from this, so it may be a read error. The chain uses TRBV7-3 and TRBJ2-4; D is unresolved. From germline, CDR1 is SGHTA and CDR2 FQGTGA. Deletions cut 10 bases from V and 0 bases from J, with 19 bases between. This CDR3 comprises 16 residues. CDR3 sequence (DNA): TGTGCCAACAGTTTCCAGGACGGCCTAGCCAAAAACATTCAGTACTTC. It is translated as CANSFQDGLAKNIQYF. Combining the CDR3 with reference TRBV7-3 and TRBJ2-4 gives the whole variable domain GAGVSQTPSNKVTEKGKYVELRCDPISGHTALYWYRQSLGQGPEFLIYFQGTGAADDSGLPNDRFFAVRPEGSVSTLKIQRTERGDSAVYLCANSFQDGLAKNIQYFGAGTRLSVL.

This clonotype was picked up many times. The V and J genes are TRBV5-1 and TRBJ1-1; D perhaps matches TRBD1 (5 bases). V was cut by 3 bases and J by 3 bases, with 12 bases left in between. The germline V gene encodes CDR1 SGHRS and CDR2 YFSETQ. The CDR3 length is 14 residues. The DNA for the CDR3 is TGCGCCAGCAGCTGGGACTCGGAGGACACTGAAGCTTTCTTT. This translates into CASSWDSEDTEAFF.

In this sample, this clonotype turned up a few times. V gene TRBV24-1 combines with J gene TRBJ2-3; the D gene could be TRBD1 or TRBD2 (5 bases each). V was pared by 10 bases and J by 3 bases, with 13 bases between. CDR1 and CDR2 (germline): KGHDR, SFDVKD. The CDR3 spans 13 residues. The CDR3 loop reads CATSGWGTDTQYF. The CDR3 bases are TGTGCCACATCCGGATGGGGGACAGATACGCAGTATTTT.

This clonotype was picked up many times. The J gene is TRBJ2-2, the V gene TRBV5-1, with TRBD2 matching 10 bases. Germline assignment: CDR1 SGHRS and CDR2 YFSETQ. The CDR3 loop spans 16 amino acids. With V trimmed by 4 bases and J by 4 bases, 7 bases remained unmatched. This chain's CDR3 is CASSILTSGLTGELFF. The CDR3 nucleotides read TGCGCCAGCAGCATCCTGACTAGCGGGCTCACCGGGGAGCTGTTTTTT.

This clonotype appeared many times. J is TRBJ2-7 and V is TRBV12-3 or TRBV12-4; D may be TRBD1 (5 bases). The V gene lost 5 bases and the J gene lost 5 bases, with 10 bases spanning the gap. This CDR3 spans 12 amino acids. The CDR3 DNA reads as TGTGCCAGCAGTAGTCAGGGTAACGAGCAGTACTTC. Protein sequence: CASSSQGNEQYF.

This clonotype was seen a handful of times. The V and J genes are TRBV28 and TRBJ1-5, with D unresolved. CDR1 is MDHEN and CDR2 is SYDVKM in the germline V gene. The CDR3 is 20 amino acids. The V and J ends lost 8 bases and 4 bases respectively, with 33 bases between them. The DNA of the CDR3 is TGTGCCAGCGCCCCTCTCCAATACACTGGAAAATTATCCCCAAATCAGCCCCAGCATTTT. Translation: CASAPLQYTGKLSPNQPQHF.

This clonotype was picked up a small number of times. This chain joins TRBV5-1 and TRBJ2-5, with D possibly being TRBD1 (5 bases). The germline V and J ends were trimmed by 4 bases and 1 base, with 14 bases remaining between them. Germline V gene lookup returns CDR1 SGHRS and CDR2 YFSETQ. This CDR3 contains 15 residues. The CDR3 is CASSTTRQGQETQYF. Written as DNA, the CDR3 is TGCGCCAGCAGCACAACAAGGCAGGGCCAAGAGACCCAGTACTTC. The full variable domain, completed using reference TRBV5-1 and TRBJ2-5, is KAGVTQTPRYLIKTRGQQVTLSCSPISGHRSVSWYQQTPGQGLQFLFEYFSETQRNKGNFPGRFSGRQFSNSRSEMNVSTLELGDSALYLCASSTTRQGQETQYFGPGTRLLVL.

This clonotype has a count of ten or more. The V gene is TRBV7-9, the J gene TRBJ1-3, with a weak D call TRBD1 (5 bases). CDR1 is SEHNR and CDR2 is FQNEAQ in the germline V gene (reference sequence). V was clipped by 3 bases and J by 4 bases, with 13 bases between them. This CDR3 spans 15 amino acids. The CDR3 reads CASSFGAYSGNTIYF. DNA of the CDR3: TGTGCCAGCAGCTTCGGGGCGTACTCGGGAAACACCATATATTTT.

This clonotype showed up many times. V and J are TRBV18 and TRBJ1-1; a weak D match, TRBD1 (6 bases). V lost 1 base and J 1 base, leaving 7 bases between the germline ends. From germline, CDR1 is KGHSH and CDR2 LQKENI. This CDR3 contains 14 residues. For the CDR3, the DNA is TGTGCCAGCTCACCACGGGGGCAGAACACTGAAGCTTTCTTT. It yields the protein CASSPRGQNTEAFF.

This clonotype was detected many times. The V gene is TRBV28, the J gene TRBJ2-1; 8 bases match TRBD2. This CDR3 comprises 15 residues. Germline CDR1 reads MDHEN; CDR2 reads SYDVKM. V gave up 0 bases and J gave up 5 bases; unmatched junction bases: 3. This chain's CDR3 is CASSLWGTSHNEQFF. The CDR3 bases are TGTGCCAGCAGTTTATGGGGGACTAGTCACAATGAGCAGTTCTTC.

This clonotype appeared many times. J is TRBJ1-5 and V is TRBV7-6; D unclear. V lost 5 bases and J 2 bases, leaving 13 bases between the germline ends. The CDR3 runs 15 residues. The germline gives CDR1 SGHVS, CDR2 FNYEAQ. CDR3 loop: CASSLGPSGNQPQHF. DNA of the CDR3: TGTGCCAGCAGCCTTGGACCGTCAGGCAATCAGCCCCAGCATTTT.

This clonotype has more than one count but fewer than ten. The chain couples TRBV20-1 to TRBJ2-2; possible D gene TRBD2, 7 bases. The V and J ends lost 6 bases and 7 bases respectively, with 12 bases between them. The CDR3 covers 12 residues. The germline gives CDR1 DFQATT, CDR2 SNEGSKA (reference sequence). CDR3 sequence (DNA): TGCAGTGCAAACAGGGAGGGCGGGGAGCTGTTTTTT. Amino acid sequence: CSANREGGELFF.

This clonotype was observed many times. V and J are TRBV2 and TRBJ2-7; no firm D call. Germline CDR1 SNHLY, CDR2 FYNNEI. Trimming removed 5 bases at V and 6 bases at J, with 17 bases between. The CDR3 spans 14 residues. CDR3 region: CASSSRKTPGEQYF. The CDR3, as DNA: TGTGCCAGCAGTTCCCGGAAAACCCCGGGCGAGCAGTACTTC.

This clonotype was detected many times. This chain joins TRBV27 and TRBJ1-1, with D unresolved. The CDR3 spans 13 residues. Germline lookup yields CDR1 MNHEY and CDR2 SMNVEV (reference sequence). Trimming shortened V by 6 bases and J by 4 bases, and 12 bases separated the two germline ends. Here the CDR3 DNA reads TGTGCCAGCAGAGCAGGAGGCCGCACTGAAGCTTTCTTT. Protein: CASRAGGRTEAFF.

The chain joins TRBV6-2 or TRBV6-3 to TRBJ1-2, with D tentatively TRBD1 (6 bases). The CDR3 totals 15 residues. Trimming removed 5 bases from V and 6 bases from J, with 19 bases in between. CDR1 is MNHEY and CDR2 is SVGEGT in the germline V gene. The CDR3 nucleotides read TGTGCCAGCAGTGAAGTTAGAACAGGGCAAAATGGCTACACCTTC. Amino acid sequence: CASSEVRTGQNGYTF.

This clonotype was counted many times. The chain's CDR3 is CASSPQGAMGKNIQYF. The CDR3 DNA sequence: TGTGCCAGCAGTCCACAGGGTGCGATGGGCAAAAACATTCAGTACTTC. The J gene is TRBJ2-4, the V gene TRBV28; TRBD1 might be the D (6 bases). Germline CDR1 is MDHEN and CDR2 is SYDVKM. Trimming shortened V by 5 bases and J by 3 bases, and 17 bases separated the two germline ends. The CDR3 contains 16 residues. Full variable domain (missing parts from reference TRBV28 and TRBJ2-4): DVKVTQSSRYLVKRTGEKVFLECVQDMDHENMFWYRQDPGLGLRLIYFSYDVKMKEKGDIPEGYSVSREKKERFSLILESASTNQTSMYLCASSPQGAMGKNIQYFGAGTRLSVL.

This clonotype was seen only a few times. The chain carries TRBV18 and TRBJ2-2; possible D gene TRBD1, 5 bases. Trimming took 5 bases from V and 0 from J, leaving 10 bases between them. The CDR3 has 15 amino acids. Germline V CDR1 and CDR2: KGHSH, LQKENI. CDR3 sequence (DNA): TGTGCCAGCTCAACGTCAGGGCCGAACACCGGGGAGCTGTTTTTT. It codes for CASSTSGPNTGELFF. The full variable domain, its missing parts supplied by reference TRBV18 and TRBJ2-2, is NAGVMQNPRHLVRRRGQEARLRCSPMKGHSHVYWYRQLPEEGLKFMVYLQKENIIDESGMPKERFSAEFPKEGPSILRIQQVVRGDSAAYFCASSTSGPNTGELFFGEGSRLTVL.

This clonotype was found many times. This chain joins TRBV9 and TRBJ2-3; TRBD2 matches at 9 bases. The CDR3 is 16 residues long. From germline, CDR1 is SGDLS and CDR2 YYNGEE. J gave up 5 bases and V 4 bases, and 11 bases lay outside the gene matches. CDR3 amino acids: CASSTLAGSRVDTQYF. The CDR3, as DNA: TGTGCCAGCAGCACGCTAGCGGGGAGCAGGGTAGATACGCAGTATTTT. Variable domain in full (rest from reference TRBV9 and TRBJ2-3): DSGVTQTPKHLITATGQRVTLRCSPRSGDLSVYWYQQSLDQGLQFLIQYYNGEERAKGNILERFSAQQFPDLHSELNLSSLELGDSALYFCASSTLAGSRVDTQYFGPGTRLTVL.

With regard to this clonotype: A much larger clone is a single base away; this may be a read error. The chain recombines TRBV7-2 with TRBJ2-7; 9 nucleotides align to TRBD1. V lost 4 bases, J lost 6 bases, and 10 bases stayed unmatched. CDR1 is SGHTA and CDR2 is FQGNSA in the germline V gene. There are 15 residues in the CDR3. CDR3 amino acids: CASSSGGTGYREQYF. DNA of the CDR3: TGTGCCAGCAGCTCCGGCGGGACAGGGTACCGCGAGCAGTACTTC.